Included here is one T cell receptor beta chain sequence, with context. Its antigen is still unknown. CDR1 is MNHEY, CDR2 SMNVEV, per germline (reference sequence). The CDR3 is 14 residues long. Between the trimmed V and J ends, which lost 4 bases and 3 bases, there was a span of 13 bases. Data came from immunoSEQ multiplex PCR; TCRdb stores just in-frame clones and leaves some out. This table has 65,000 to 95,000 clones, 93% appearing once. This sample was taken from a study of cytomegalovirus exposure and HLA in healthy donors. Regarding the study as a whole: TCR clusters originating in the first cohort tended to co-occur in the 110 or so validation repertoires, according to a later analysis. Reported results showed that the classifier diagnosed cytomegalovirus status with high specificity and sensitivity.

This receptor was identified in a woman in her thirties in good health and CMV-seronegative. Input material: PBMCs. The chain recombines TRBV27 with TRBJ2-7, with D possibly being TRBD2 (6 bases). As DNA, the CDR3 is TGTGCCAGCAGTTCTGCGGGACCGAACTACGAGCAGTACTTC. This sequence encodes CASSSAGPNYEQYF.